Listed below are T cell receptor beta chains from one sample, sequenced in a study of cytomegalovirus exposure and HLA in healthy donors. Some clones are missing from TCRdb's copy, which holds only in-frame ones; the method was immunoSEQ multiplex PCR. The data hold about 130,000 clones, with over 75% observed a single time. Sequencing was done on a sample of PBMCs. The receptors come from a man in his late teens or twenties in good health and CMV-seropositive. The CDR3 runs from the conserved cysteine through the conserved F or W. Each record gives: D gene, V gene, clone size, J gene, CDR3 DNA, CDR3 protein. D genes are given only for firm matches. Clone size is not always given. Where it is, it says once, few, many or a class for expanded clones.

>.|TRBV5-8|.|TRBJ2-5
TGTGCCAGCAGCTTCCTAGAATTACAAGAGACCCAGTACTTC
CASSFLELQETQYF
>.|TRBV27|.|TRBJ1-1
TGTGCCAGCAGGCCCCGCGGACAGATGAACACTGAAGCTTTCTTT
CASRPRGQMNTEAFF
>.|TRBV4-1|.|TRBJ1-2
TGCGCCAGCAGCCAAGACCCAGGGGTTAGGGGTGGCTACACCTTC
CASSQDPGVRGGYTF
>TRBD1|TRBV5-4|.|TRBJ2-6
TGTGCCAGCAGCAACCCGGGACAGGGGGCCGGGGCCAACGTCCTGACTTTC
CASSNPGQGAGANVLTF
>.|TRBV10-1|.|TRBJ2-1
TGCGCCAGCAGCGCAGATTTTTCCTACAATGAGCAGTTCTTC
CASSADFSYNEQFF
>TRBD1|TRBV4-3|few|TRBJ1-1
TGCGCCAGCAGCCATAGGACAGGCGTCACGTTCTTT
CASSHRTGVTFF
>.|TRBV18|.|TRBJ1-1
TGTGCCAGCTCACAGGGGGAGAACACTGAAGCTTTCTTT
CASSQGENTEAFF
>.|TRBV7-6|.|TRBJ2-3
TGTGCCACTTCGAGGGAGGTAGTCAGTACGCAGTATTTT
CATSREVVSTQYF
>TRBD1|TRBV18|.|TRBJ2-2
TGTGCCAGCTCTTCGGGACAGGGATCAGTAACCGGGGAGCTGTTTTTT
CASSSGQGSVTGELFF
>TRBD2|TRBV6-5|.|TRBJ2-7
TGTGCCAGCAGTTACCCCGCGGGGGACCCCTCCTACGAGCAGTACTTC
CASSYPAGDPSYEQYF
>.|TRBV7-8|.|TRBJ2-4
TGTGCCAGCAGCTCGGGACTAGCCAAAAACATTCAGTACTTC
CASSSGLAKNIQYF
>TRBD1|TRBV6-5|.|TRBJ1-2
TGTGCCAGCAGTAGCATCGGACAGGGTTCCTATGGCTACACCTTC
CASSSIGQGSYGYTF